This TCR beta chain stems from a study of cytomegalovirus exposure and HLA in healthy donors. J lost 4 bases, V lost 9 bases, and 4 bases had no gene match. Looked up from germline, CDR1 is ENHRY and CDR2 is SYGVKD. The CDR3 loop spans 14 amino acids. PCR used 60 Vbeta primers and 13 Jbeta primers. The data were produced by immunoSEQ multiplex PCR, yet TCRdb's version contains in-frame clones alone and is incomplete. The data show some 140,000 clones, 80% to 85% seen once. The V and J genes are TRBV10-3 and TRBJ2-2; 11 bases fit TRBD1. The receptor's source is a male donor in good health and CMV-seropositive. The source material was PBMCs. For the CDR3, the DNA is TGTGCCATGAGGGACAGGGGGATCACCGGGGAGCTGTTTTTT. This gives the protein CAMRDRGITGELFF.